Detailed here is one T cell receptor (beta chain). This sample is part of a study of long-term antiretroviral therapy in people with HIV. Run at survey level, the immunoSEQ assay was version v3.0. The table came from immunoSEQ multiplex PCR; TCRdb's copy has only in-frame clones and leaves some out. In the table there are around 30,000 clones, roughly 85% of which are singletons. Trimming took off 7 bases at V and 5 bases at J, with 16 bases between the two ends. The length of the CDR3 is 13 residues. CDR1 is GTSNPN and CDR2 is SVGIG in the germline V gene (reference sequence). This chain links TRBV30 with TRBJ2-3; D is unresolved. Specimen: unsorted PBMCs, collected 1.1 years after starting antiretroviral therapy. The TCR sequence derives from a man aged 18-30 years with HIV. CDR3 sequence: CASALVMGDTQYF. CDR3 in DNA: TGTGCCTCCGCACTGGTGATGGGAGATACGCAGTATTTT. The whole variable domain, remainder taken from reference TRBV30 and TRBJ2-3, is SQTIHQWPATLVQPVGSPLSLECTVEGTSNPNLYWYRQAAGRGLQLLFYSVGIGQISSEVPQNLSASRPQDRQFILSSKKLLLSDSGFYLCASALVMGDTQYFGPGTRLTVL.